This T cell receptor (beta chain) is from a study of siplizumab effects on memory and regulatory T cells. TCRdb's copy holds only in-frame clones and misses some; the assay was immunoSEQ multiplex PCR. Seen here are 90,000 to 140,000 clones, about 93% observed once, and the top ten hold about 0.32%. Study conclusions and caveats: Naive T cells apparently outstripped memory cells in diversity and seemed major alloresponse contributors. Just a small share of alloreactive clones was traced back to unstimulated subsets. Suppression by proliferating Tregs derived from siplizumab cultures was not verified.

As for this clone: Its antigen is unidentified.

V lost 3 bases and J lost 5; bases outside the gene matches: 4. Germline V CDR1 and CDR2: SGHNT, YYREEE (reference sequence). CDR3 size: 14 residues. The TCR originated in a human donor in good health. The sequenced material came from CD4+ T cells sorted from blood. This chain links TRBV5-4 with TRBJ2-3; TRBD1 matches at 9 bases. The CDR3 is CASSSGTGQDTQYF. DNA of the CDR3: TGTGCCAGCAGCTCCGGGACAGGGCAAGATACGCAGTATTTT.